This is a list of T cell receptor beta chains from one sample in a study of early stage breast cancer tumors. Some clones are missing from TCRdb's copy, which holds only in-frame ones; the method was immunoSEQ multiplex PCR. The sample consists of about 31,000 clones, roughly 81% of them appearing once. The sequenced sample was breast tumor tissue. All receptors derive from a young adult with breast cancer. Each CDR3 is given with its conserved first and last residue. The D gene is left open where the match is weak. The size of a clone is reported for some rows only, either as once, few or many, or as a class for expanded clones.

TRBD1,.,TRBJ1-3,TRBV7-2,CASSLGSWTGAGNTIYF,TGTGCCAGCAGCTTAGGGAGCTGGACAGGGGCTGGAAACACCATATATTTT
TRBD2,.,TRBJ2-7,TRBV12-5,CASVRSGLDSYEQYF,TGTGCTAGTGTCCGATCGGGACTAGATTCCTACGAGCAGTACTTC
.,.,TRBJ1-2,TRBV11-1,CASSPDRNYGYTF,TGTGCCAGCAGCCCTGACAGGAATTATGGCTACACCTTC
TRBD1,.,TRBJ1-1,TRBV19,CASSIAGTGLNTEAFF,TGTGCCAGTAGTATAGCCGGGACAGGTTTGAACACTGAAGCTTTCTTT
.,.,TRBJ2-3,TRBV11-3,CASSLGATGDTQYF,TGTGCCAGCAGCTTAGGGGCTACCGGAGATACGCAGTATTTT
TRBD2,.,TRBJ2-1,TRBV4-2,CASSQEGTSGSLNEQFF,TGTGCCAGCAGCCAAGAAGGGACTAGCGGGAGTTTGAATGAGCAGTTCTTC
TRBD1,.,TRBJ2-7,TRBV4-2,CASSQGQGAYEQYF,TGTGCCAGCAGCCAAGGACAGGGGGCATACGAGCAGTACTTC
TRBD2,.,TRBJ2-7,TRBV7-9,CASSLGSGGTYEQYF,TGTGCCAGCAGCTTAGGGAGCGGGGGAACCTACGAGCAGTACTTC
.,.,TRBJ2-7,TRBV6-5,CASSYSILSSYEQYF,TGTGCCAGCAGTTACTCGATCCTTAGCTCCTACGAGCAGTACTTC
TRBD1,once,TRBJ2-7,TRBV25-1,CASSVQGGDEQYF,TGTGCCAGCAGTGTACAGGGGGGCGACGAGCAGTACTTC
.,.,TRBJ2-7,TRBV6-6,CASSSQGEQYF,TGTGCCAGCAGTTCGCAGGGCGAGCAGTACTTC
.,.,TRBJ2-2,TRBV21-1,CASSLRDRGEPGELFF,TGTGCCAGCAGCCTACGGGACAGGGGGGAGCCCGGGGAGCTGTTTTTT
.,.,TRBJ2-2,TRBV19,CASHFYTGELFF,TGTGCCAGTCACTTTTACACCGGGGAGCTGTTTTTT
TRBD2,.,TRBJ2-1,TRBV18,CATHSGINNEQFF,TGTGCCACTCATAGCGGGATCAACAATGAGCAGTTCTTC
.,.,TRBJ2-2,TRBV4-2,CASSQDKNTGELFF,TGTGCCAGCAGCCAAGATAAGAACACCGGGGAGCTGTTTTTT
TRBD1,once,TRBJ1-6,TRBV29-1,CSVGDRTNNSPLHF,TGCAGCGTGGGGGACAGGACCAACAATTCACCCCTCCACTTT
TRBD1,few,TRBJ2-2,TRBV10-1,CASSEGTGTGELFF,TGCGCCAGCAGTGAGGGGACAGGGACCGGGGAGCTGTTTTTT
TRBD2,.,TRBJ2-1,TRBV6-4,CASSFSGASNEQFF,TGTGCCAGCAGCTTTAGCGGGGCCAGCAATGAGCAGTTCTTC
.,.,TRBJ1-1,TRBV11-2,CASSLEGFNTEAFF,TGTGCCAGCAGCTTAGAAGGTTTTAACACTGAAGCTTTCTTT
TRBD2,.,TRBJ2-1,TRBV11-3,CASSARGLAGGDEQFF,TGTGCCAGCAGCGCCAGGGGACTAGCGGGAGGGGATGAGCAGTTCTTC
.,.,TRBJ2-2,TRBV25-1,CASSTRPGELFF,TGTGCCAGCAGTACCAGGCCCGGGGAGCTGTTTTTT
.,few,TRBJ1-1,TRBV5-6,CASSLGHYEAFF,TGTGCCAGCAGCTTGGGACATTACGAAGCTTTCTTT
.,.,TRBJ2-7,TRBV13,CASSLGEQAYEQYF,TGTGCCAGCAGCTTGGGGGAGCAGGCCTACGAGCAGTACTTC
TRBD2,.,TRBJ2-5,TRBV12-5,CASGPLAGETQYF,TGTGCTAGTGGTCCACTAGCGGGAGAGACCCAGTACTTC
.,.,TRBJ2-1,TRBV7-7,CASSLNMWGDEQFF,TGTGCCAGCAGCTTAAACATGTGGGGCGATGAGCAGTTCTTC
TRBD2,.,TRBJ2-2,TRBV19,CASSHASGRGGGELFF,TGTGCCAGTAGTCACGCTAGCGGGAGGGGAGGCGGGGAGCTGTTTTTT
TRBD2,medium-sized,TRBJ2-1,TRBV2,CASRELTSGPNEQFF,TGTGCCAGCAGGGAGTTGACTAGCGGGCCCAATGAGCAGTTCTTC
.,.,TRBJ1-1,TRBV4-1,CASSRTQSNTEAFF,TGCGCCAGCAGTCGGACCCAATCGAACACTGAAGCTTTCTTT
.,few,TRBJ1-1,TRBV7-9,CASSLGFNTEAFF,TGTGCCAGCAGCTTAGGCTTTAACACTGAAGCTTTCTTT
.,.,TRBJ1-2,TRBV19,CASSEGGYTF,TGTGCCAGTAGTGAGGGTGGCTACACCTTC
TRBD1,.,TRBJ1-2,TRBV4-1,CASSLPGTDDYGYTF,TGCGCCAGCAGCTTACCCGGGACAGACGACTATGGCTACACCTTC
TRBD2,.,TRBJ2-5,TRBV6-1,CASSEWGLAGVGFQETQYF,TGTGCCAGCAGTGAATGGGGACTAGCGGGAGTAGGCTTCCAAGAGACCCAGTACTTC
TRBD2,.,TRBJ2-2,TRBV19,CATPRLAGSGELFF,TGTGCCACTCCGAGGCTAGCGGGATCTGGGGAGCTGTTTTTT
TRBD1,few,TRBJ1-2,TRBV6-1,CASSAQQGANYGYTF,TGTGCCAGCAGTGCCCAACAGGGGGCTAACTATGGCTACACCTTC
TRBD2,.,TRBJ2-1,TRBV4-3,CASSLTGAGAVYNEQFF,TGCGCCAGCAGCCTCACCGGGGCGGGAGCGGTATACAATGAGCAGTTCTTC
TRBD1,once,TRBJ1-5,TRBV15,CATSRERQGNQPQHF,TGTGCCACCAGCAGAGAGCGACAGGGAAATCAGCCCCAGCATTTT
TRBD2,.,TRBJ2-7,TRBV11-1,CASSLALAGHEQYF,TGTGCCAGCAGCTTAGCCCTAGCGGGCCACGAGCAGTACTTC
TRBD2,.,TRBJ2-1,TRBV5-1,CASSQPPGLAGGYNEQFF,TGCGCCAGCAGCCAACCACCGGGACTAGCGGGAGGGTACAATGAGCAGTTCTTC
TRBD1,.,TRBJ1-1,TRBV5-1,CASKRTGGARTEAFF,TGCGCCAGCAAGCGGACAGGGGGCGCTCGGACTGAAGCTTTCTTT
TRBD2,.,TRBJ2-4,TRBV29-1,CSGLFSGAKNIQYF,TGCAGCGGACTGTTTAGCGGGGCAAAAAACATTCAGTACTTC
.,few,TRBJ2-3,TRBV7-9,CASSFAGDTQYF,TGTGCCAGCAGCTTTGCTGGAGATACGCAGTATTTT